This is a list of T cell receptor beta chains from one sample in a study of blood T cell repertoires in COVID-19. Repertoires were generated with immunoSEQ multiplex PCR, while TCRdb's copy carries only in-frame clones and drops some. This table has 45,000 to 50,000 clones, roughly nine tenths appearing once. Sequenced: peripheral blood. These receptors were taken from a human donor in a cohort sampled during active COVID-19. CDR3s include the opening cysteine and the closing phenylalanine or tryptophan. The order of the fields is D gene, clone size, V gene, J gene, CDR3 DNA, CDR3 protein. A D gene is named only where the DNA matches it firmly. Size is stated for part of the rows, as once, few or many counts, or as a class when the clone is expanded.

TRBD1	few	TRBV18	TRBJ1-6	TGTGCCAGCTCCCCCCAGGGACAGGGGAATTCACCCCTCCACTTT	CASSPQGQGNSPLHF
TRBD1	-	TRBV30	TRBJ1-4	TGTGCCTGGGTCCCGGGACAGCGACAAAATGAAAAACTGTTTTTT	CAWVPGQRQNEKLFF
TRBD1	-	TRBV12-3/TRBV12-4	TRBJ1-2	TGTGCCAGCTTACAGGGGGCAGGGTATGGCTACACCTTC	CASLQGAGYGYTF
TRBD2	-	TRBV19	TRBJ2-7	TGTGCCAGTTGCAAAGCGGGGGCCAATTCCTACGAGCAGTACTTC	CASCKAGANSYEQYF
-	-	TRBV7-2	TRBJ1-5	TGTGCCAGCAGTCCCGCCGGGGGAAGCAATCAGCCCCAGCATTTT	CASSPAGGSNQPQHF
-	-	TRBV19	TRBJ1-4	TGTGCCAGTCCCAGCGGGACACAATGTGAAAAACTGTTTTTT	CASPSGTQCEKLFF
TRBD1	-	TRBV5-8	TRBJ1-4	TGTGCCAGCAGCACTGGGGACAGTTCAACTAATGAAAAACTGTTTTTT	CASSTGDSSTNEKLFF
-	few	TRBV3-1/TRBV3-2	TRBJ1-2	TGTGCCAGCAGCCAAGAGTCTACAGTGTATACCTTC	CASSQESTVYTF
TRBD1	-	TRBV30	TRBJ2-7	TGTGCCTGCGGGACAGGGGTTTCCTACGAGCAGTACTTC	CACGTGVSYEQYF
-	-	TRBV27	TRBJ1-5	TGTGCCAGCAGTTTAGGGCCCGGGAGGATCAATCAGCCCCAGCATTTT	CASSLGPGRINQPQHF
-	-	TRBV25-1	TRBJ1-5	TGTGCCAGCCCGGATGGGACCAGGGGACCCAATCAGCCCCAGCATTTT	CASPDGTRGPNQPQHF
TRBD1	-	TRBV6-6	TRBJ2-7	TGTGCCAGCAGTACTTCCGGGACAGGGCTCGACTACGAGCAGTACTTC	CASSTSGTGLDYEQYF
TRBD1	few	TRBV18	TRBJ1-3	TGTGCCAGCTCACCATCGACAGGGGGAACGGCTGGAAACACCATATATTTT	CASSPSTGGTAGNTIYF
-	few	TRBV4-1	TRBJ2-3	TGCGCCAGCAGCCCGTCGACGCTATATCCGGGTTGGGGGCGACAGCCTCGAGATACGCAGTATTTT	CASSPSTLYPGWGRQPRDTQYF
TRBD1	-	TRBV29-1	TRBJ2-7	TGCAGCGTTGGCGACAGGGCCGAGCAGTACTTC	CSVGDRAEQYF
-	-	TRBV3-1/TRBV3-2	TRBJ1-4	TGTGCCAGCAGCCAAGGGGGGGATAATGAAAAACTGTTTTTT	CASSQGGDNEKLFF
TRBD1	-	TRBV7-2	TRBJ1-4	TGTGCCAGCAGCTTAGCGGGGACAGCAGGCTTCGAAAAACTGTTTTTT	CASSLAGTAGFEKLFF
TRBD2	-	TRBV7-3	TRBJ2-3	TGTGCCAGCAGCTTAGCGGGGGCAGATACGCAGTATTTT	CASSLAGADTQYF
TRBD2	-	TRBV19	TRBJ2-5	TGTGCCAGTAGTACGACCGGGACTAGCGGGGCGGAGACCCAGTACTTC	CASSTTGTSGAETQYF
TRBD1	few	TRBV6-1	TRBJ1-6	TGTGCCAGCAGTGAATGGACAGGGAGGTCACCCCTCCACTTT	CASSEWTGRSPLHF
-	few	TRBV29-1	TRBJ1-3	TGCAGCGTTGTCGCTGGAAACACCATATATTTT	CSVVAGNTIYF
TRBD1	-	TRBV5-5	TRBJ2-7	TGTGCCAGCAGCATGGACAGGGTGGGCGAGCAGTACTTC	CASSMDRVGEQYF
TRBD2	once	TRBV30	TRBJ2-2	TGTGCCTGGAGTCCCGGGGGGGCCCTTGCCGGGGAGCTGTTTTTT	CAWSPGGALAGELFF
TRBD1	-	TRBV15	TRBJ2-4	TGTGCCACCAGCAGAGAAGGGAGCAGGACAGGGAAACGGCACATTCAGTACTTC	CATSREGSRTGKRHIQYF
-	-	TRBV30	TRBJ1-1	TGTGCCTGGAGTGTACGACAGCATGAAGCTTTCTTT	CAWSVRQHEAFF
-	-	TRBV7-2	TRBJ1-3	TGTGCCAGCAGCCTTTACTTTCAGGGAAGCTCTGGAAACACCATATATTTT	CASSLYFQGSSGNTIYF
-	-	TRBV5-6	TRBJ1-4	TGTGCCAGCAGCTTGGACAGGGTGCTGTTTTTT	CASSLDRVLFF
-	-	TRBV19	TRBJ1-5	TGTGCCAGTAGTAATGCAGGCCCCAATCAGCCCCAGCATTTT	CASSNAGPNQPQHF
-	-	TRBV11-3	TRBJ2-1	TGTGCCAGCAGCCCCGAGAGCTCCTACAATGAGCAGTTCTTC	CASSPESSYNEQFF
TRBD1	-	TRBV19	TRBJ1-5	TGTGCCAGTAGTATTAAGACCGGGACAGGTAGCAATCAGCCCCAGCATTTT	CASSIKTGTGSNQPQHF
TRBD1	-	TRBV27	TRBJ1-1	TGTGCCAGCAGTTCTTTCGGTCTTGGGAATAGGGGGCGAATATCTGAAGCTTTCTTT	CASSSFGLGNRGRISEAFF
TRBD2	-	TRBV7-3	TRBJ2-1	TGTGCCAGCAGCTTAAGGAGCGGGGGGGCCTACAATGAGCAGTTCTTC	CASSLRSGGAYNEQFF
-	-	TRBV6-4	TRBJ1-5	TGTGCCAGCAGTGACCCCCCCCCTAGCCGCAATCAGCCCCAGCATTTT	CASSDPPPSRNQPQHF
-	-	TRBV4-3	TRBJ1-6	TGCGCCAGCAGCCGTTGGAGCTCTGGGAGCTCCTATAATTCACCCCTCCACTTT	CASSRWSSGSSYNSPLHF
TRBD1	-	TRBV30	TRBJ2-7	TGTGCCTGGAGTGTACGAGGGACAGGGTGGCCCTACGAGCAGTACTTC	CAWSVRGTGWPYEQYF
TRBD2	-	TRBV5-6	TRBJ2-3	TGTGCCAGCAGCTATCGGACTAGCCGCACAGATACGCAGTATTTT	CASSYRTSRTDTQYF
-	-	TRBV3-1/TRBV3-2	TRBJ2-5	TGTGCCAGCAGCCACCCGGGAACTACGGTGCACCTTTACTTC	CASSHPGTTVHLYF